The subject of this entry is one T cell receptor beta chain. What it binds is not known. Both previously described methods and listed TCR primers were employed to make bulk TCR libraries. TCRdb fed the PCR reads into MiXCR, producing one record per CDR3 protein. The table shows about 630,000 distinct CDR3 sequences, with 25% occurring only once. It was from roughly 21,000 to 960,000 sorted cells, with 10%, 30% or 50% RNA, that naive CD8 libraries came. This record comes from a study of molecular identifiers for immune sequencing clone quantification. Broader study findings: Single-cell amounts of spiked Jurkat TCR RNA were reportedly detectable among some 1 million naive cells.

Sequencing input: naive CD8+ T cells from blood, with Jurkat cell RNA spiked in. Subset denoted: FACS-sorted CD8+CD4-CCR7+CD45RA+ naive T cells. The origin of this receptor is a human donor in good health. Some libraries in this study had Jurkat cell RNA spiked in.

Here the CDR3 reads CASSMLFGRGSQKSSSYNEQFF. CDR3 DNA sequence: TGTGCCAGTAGTATGCTATTTGGGAGGGGGTCCCAAAAAAGCAGCTCCTACAATGAGCAGTTCTTC. This chain links TRBV19 with TRBJ2-1, with a possible D match to TRBD2 (7 bases). The CDR3 totals 22 residues. Trimming stripped 3 bases from V and 0 bases from J, with 30 bases between. Germline V gene lookup returns CDR1 LNHDA and CDR2 SQIVND (reference sequence).